The entry below describes one T cell receptor (beta chain). Its matching antigen is unknown. Germline V gene lookup returns CDR1 LNHDA and CDR2 SQIVND (reference sequence). The CDR3 has 14 amino acids. V lost 6 bases, J lost 2 bases, and 7 bases stayed unmatched. These data are taken from a study of beta chain features in type 1 diabetes. Whole-study results and caveats: All four CD4+ subsets of Type 1 diabetes patients contained TCRB CDR3s that were moderately but significantly shorter.

Sequenced material consisted of expressed TCRB transcripts (all of the isolated RNA was reverse transcribed). The repertoire was sequenced with immunoSEQ multiplex PCR; TCRdb's copy has only in-frame clones and lacks some. The sample records over 600,000 clones, roughly 12% being singletons. The clonotype was recovered from a man aged 25 to 45 with type 1 diabetes. Source material: naive CD4+ T cells from blood. This rearrangement joins TRBV19 to TRBJ2-7, with 7 positions matching TRBD1. Here the CDR3 reads CASSRWDSPYEQYF. As DNA, the CDR3 is TGTGCCAGTAGCCGTTGGGACAGCCCCTACGAGCAGTACTTC.